These 4 T cell receptor beta chains were sequenced from one sample in a study of blood T cell repertoires in COVID-19. The repertoire was sequenced with immunoSEQ multiplex PCR; TCRdb's copy has only in-frame clones and lacks some. The sample records approximately 320,000 clones, about 82% being singletons. The source material was peripheral blood. Receptors originate from a human donor in a cohort sampled during active COVID-19.

This chain uses TRBV7-9 with TRBJ2-5; unclear D gene. CDR1 SEHNR and CDR2 FQNEAQ come from the germline V gene (reference sequence). Trimming pared 5 bases from V and 0 bases from J, leaving 4 bases between. This CDR3 region has 12 residues. DNA of the CDR3: TGTGCCAGCAGCCCATACCAAGAGACCCAGTACTTC. It is translated as CASSPYQETQYF. Complete variable domain (other parts from reference TRBV7-9 and TRBJ2-5): DTGVSQNPRHKITKRGQNVTFRCDPISEHNRLYWYRQTLGQGPEFLTYFQNEAQLEKSRLLSDRFSAERPKGSFSTLEIQRTEQGDSAMYLCASSPYQETQYFGPGTRLLVL.

This chain's CDR3 is CASSLAREDDTQYF. The CDR3 nucleotides read TGCGCCAGCAGCTTGGCCAGGGAGGACGATACGCAGTATTTT. The chain carries TRBV5-1 and TRBJ2-3, with a possible D match to TRBD2 (6 bases). Germline V gene sequence: CDR1 SGHRS, CDR2 YFSETQ. The CDR3 is 14 amino acids. V lost 0 bases, J lost 6 bases, and 11 bases lay in between.

The chain employs TRBV6-5 and TRBJ1-2; 10 nucleotides agree with TRBD1. The CDR3 length is 16 residues. CDR1 and CDR2 (germline): MNHEY, SVGAGI. J gave up 4 bases and V 2 bases, and 7 bases lay outside the gene matches. The CDR3: CASSYAGTGAIYGYTF. As DNA, the CDR3 is TGTGCCAGCAGTTACGCCGGGACAGGGGCGATCTATGGCTACACCTTC.

The chain has TRBV2 and TRBJ2-2, with a possible D match to TRBD1 (6 bases). Germline loops: CDR1 SNHLY, CDR2 FYNNEI. The CDR3 has 15 residues. The V end lost 10 bases, the J end lost 0 bases, and 15 bases lay between the germline ends. CDR3 sequence: CATVIDRTNTGELFF. CDR3 DNA: TGTGCCACCGTTATCGACAGGACGAACACCGGGGAGCTGTTTTTT.